This T cell receptor (beta chain) is from a study of T cell responses to AZD1222 COVID-19 vaccine. Broader study findings: The repertoires were collected only after the peak T cell response. Receipt of two AZD1222 doses was followed by a rise in Spike-specific TCR breadth and depth. With dominance at 160-218 and 743-854, vaccine-associated CD4 TCRs spanned spike. Seropositive at baseline were only five or six AZD1222 recipients.

As to this clone: The target antigen is unknown.

Germline trimming cut 5 bases from V and 3 bases from J; bases unmatched to any gene: 20. CDR1 and CDR2 (germline): SEHNR, FQNEAQ (reference sequence). The CDR3 is 19 residues long. The protocol was immunoSEQ multiplex PCR, while the TCRdb copy is restricted to in-frame clones and leaves out a portion. The sample holds approximately 120,000 clones, less than 95% seen once. Sample: peripheral blood, taken on day 0 of MenACWY control vaccination. This sequence originates from an adult in good health. The chain employs TRBV7-9 and TRBJ2-3, with 7 bases that match TRBD2. The CDR3 reads CASSLEGLGAGVSTDTQYF. In nucleotides, the CDR3 is TGTGCCAGCAGCCTAGAGGGCCTTGGTGCGGGAGTAAGTACAGATACGCAGTATTTT.